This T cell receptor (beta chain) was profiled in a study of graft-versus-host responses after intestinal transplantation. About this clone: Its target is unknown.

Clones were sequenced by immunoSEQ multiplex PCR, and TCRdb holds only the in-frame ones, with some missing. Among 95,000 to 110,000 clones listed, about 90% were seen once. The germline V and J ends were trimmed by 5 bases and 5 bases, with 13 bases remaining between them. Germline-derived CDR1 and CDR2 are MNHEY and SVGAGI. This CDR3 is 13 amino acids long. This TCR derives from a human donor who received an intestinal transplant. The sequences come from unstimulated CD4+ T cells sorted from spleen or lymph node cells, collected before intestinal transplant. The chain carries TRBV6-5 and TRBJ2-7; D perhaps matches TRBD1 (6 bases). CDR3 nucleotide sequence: TGTGCCAGCAGTCTAACAGGGCGCAACGAGCAGTACTTC. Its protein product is CASSLTGRNEQYF.